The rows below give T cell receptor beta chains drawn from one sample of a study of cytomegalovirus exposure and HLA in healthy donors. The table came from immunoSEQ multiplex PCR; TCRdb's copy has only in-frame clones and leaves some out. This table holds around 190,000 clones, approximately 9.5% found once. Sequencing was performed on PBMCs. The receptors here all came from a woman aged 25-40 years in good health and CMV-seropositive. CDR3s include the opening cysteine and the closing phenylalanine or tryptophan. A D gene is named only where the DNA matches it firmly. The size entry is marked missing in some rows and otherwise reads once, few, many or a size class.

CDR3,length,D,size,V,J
CASAGTFTTGELFF,14,-,few,TRBV27,TRBJ2-2
CSVVELTRETQYF,13,-,few,TRBV29-1,TRBJ2-5
CAIRNPGTGAEQYF,14,TRBD1,-,TRBV10-3,TRBJ2-7
CASSTQSMTGIGSYEQYF,18,-,-,TRBV4-2,TRBJ2-7
CASSPGYGDEYEQYF,15,-,few,TRBV27,TRBJ2-7
CASSLGDITDTQYF,14,-,few,TRBV7-8,TRBJ2-3
CASARDRANYGYTF,14,TRBD1,-,TRBV6-5,TRBJ1-2
CASSQDRSSNQPQHF,15,-,few,TRBV4-2,TRBJ1-5
CASSLIGGSGYSGNTIYF,18,-,-,TRBV7-9,TRBJ1-3
CASSLIARGTAGNTIYF,17,TRBD1,-,TRBV7-3,TRBJ1-3
CASSPGLNTEAFF,13,-,-,TRBV5-4,TRBJ1-1
CASSLGGTSGYQETQYF,17,TRBD2,-,TRBV11-2,TRBJ2-5
CASSQRVSIAGGMEEQFF,18,TRBD2,few,TRBV4-1,TRBJ2-1
CASSPSTDTQYF,12,-,-,TRBV5-1,TRBJ2-3
CASSLGLADYNEQFF,15,TRBD2,-,TRBV5-1,TRBJ2-1
CASSRSSSSAWNTGELFF,18,-,few,TRBV4-1,TRBJ2-2
CASSSLSGEAFF,12,-,few,TRBV5-6,TRBJ1-1
CASSFETRTNTGELFF,16,-,-,TRBV5-1,TRBJ2-2
CASSLPGTGNGYTF,14,TRBD1,-,TRBV5-1,TRBJ1-2
CASSTLAGQDNQETQYF,17,TRBD2,-,TRBV7-9,TRBJ2-5